This TCR beta chain appears in the sequencing data of a study of Graves' ophthalmopathy and Graves' hyperthyroidism (dated 2018 in TCRdb). Background for the entire study: Peripheral blood was collected at initial diagnosis, prior to any treatment. TCR beta repertoire signatures were used to distinguish Graves' ophthalmopathy from Graves' hyperthyroidism and to predict progression to ophthalmopathy. In total, approximately 130 blood samples were TCR-sequenced: approximately 40 ophthalmopathy, around 75 hyperthyroidism and some 17 hyperthyroidism-to-ophthalmopathy patients. To explore V-J signatures that distinguish ophthalmopathy from hyperthyroidism, a discovery set of around 100 patients was enrolled, made up of 43 with ophthalmopathy and 57 with stable hyperthyroidism. An independent validation cohort was composed of 18 to 20 hyperthyroidism patients and more than 15 patients who later progressed from hyperthyroidism to ophthalmopathy. In roughly 6 hyperthyroidism patients, the T-cell repertoires found in thyroid tissue were compared with those found in blood. After sampling, hyperthyroidism patients received methimazole starting at 30 mg daily, and ophthalmopathy patients received high-dose intravenous methylprednisolone. For training and testing, the 100 or so patients in the discovery cohort were randomly divided in a 7:3 ratio.

Stable hyperthyroidism was defined as no progression to ophthalmopathy within 18 months of follow-up. Patients with hyperthyroidism were aged 18 to 65 years, had been newly diagnosed, and had a disease duration of less than 2 months. Patients with other autoimmune diseases, uncontrolled infections, pregnancy or lactation were excluded. Clinical symptoms, serum thyroxine, TRAb, thyroid ultrasound and orbital computed tomography were used for diagnosis. PBMCs were isolated from about 9.1 ml of fresh peripheral blood by Ficoll-Paque density gradient centrifugation. Trizol reagent was used to extract the total RNA, and its quality was then checked on an Agilent 2100 Bioanalyzer. TCR beta CDR3 regions were amplified from RNA transcripts for repertoire sequencing. HTBI primers and the Qiagen OneStep RT-PCR kit were used in a first-round RT-PCR, which was followed by a second-round multiplex PCR, size selection and purification. The libraries underwent paired-end sequencing with 100 bp reads on an Illumina HiSeq2000. On the authors' methods: SOAPnuke was used to process the reads, removing any read that contained adapters or uncalled bases, had a mean Phred below 15, or lacked an exact match to the constant primer or identifier. COPE v1.2.5 was used to merge the high-quality paired reads. Unique nucleotide sequences were defined as clonotypes and aligned to IMGT TRB V, D and J references using MiTCR v1.1. Only V-J combinations with frequency above 0.0001 were analysed, covering approximately 99% of repertoires. For each V-J combination, a TCR clonal expansion and chaos score was defined as the ratio of F50 clonal expansion to chaos observed in the TCRdist matrix. Welch's t-statistics and random forest were used to reduce the features to about 14 V-J combinations, which were then used as input to a naive Bayes classifier. Thyroid-blood repertoire similarity was quantified with the Morisita-Horn index. TCRdb cleaned the public reads at Q25 with fastp, built clones with MiXCR and kept in-frame beta chains. When rows share a CDR3 protein, they turn into one entry using the most common DNA and genes. The authors' filters were not applied to this entry. The sample table lists 400,000 to 500,000 distinct CDR3 sequences, 21% of them with a count of one. The ten largest clones represent under 3% of the sample.

In its sample, this clonotype was seen once. What antigen it recognizes has not been identified. A read error may be the cause here, since a much bigger clone is one base away. Broader findings and caveats from the paper: In validation, the model predicted ophthalmopathy progression with about 71% sensitivity and roughly 72% specificity; eleven to twelve predicted patients were CT-confirmed with GO in a median of about 7.1 months. In cross-validation, the 13-signature model distinguished ophthalmopathy from stable hyperthyroidism with roughly 90% sensitivity and around 81% specificity, and in the test set the corresponding values were roughly 80% and 75%. Most expanded thyroid clonotypes with a frequency above 0.001 also appeared in blood, which suggests that blood repertoires may reflect the immune response in the thyroid. Sample size was not predetermined statistically, and investigators were not blinded to group allocation.

The CDR3 numbers 15 residues from cysteine through phenylalanine. Of all the DNA, just the CDR3 is kept, 45 bases in frame from base 1. The germline V gene provides CDR1 SNHLY and CDR2 FYNNEI. The sequence is built from TRBV2 and TRBJ2-2, with TRBD2 identical over 13 junction bases. The receptor's source is a woman aged 18-30 years with stable Graves' hyperthyroidism. Donor details come from another sample of the same person, matched by shared clones. Sequenced material: peripheral blood. The bases read TGTGCCAGCAGGATTACTAGCGGGAGGGCCGGGGAGCTGTGTTTT. It encodes CASRITSGRAGELCF.